This TCR beta chain was recovered during a study of a mutant IDH1 vaccine in newly diagnosed glioma (dated by TCRdb to the early 2020s). About the study as a whole: Of the 32 treated patients, approximately 62% were male and around 40% were female, and the mean age was approximately 37 years. Prior to enrollment, patients had been given standard therapy consisting of radiotherapy alone, temozolomide alone, or radiochemotherapy with temozolomide, with the combination given to most patients. Six visits were used for peripheral blood collection: V03 (baseline), V05, V07, V10, V12 and V13. For exploratory analyses, longitudinal TCRB deep sequencing was carried out in about 25 treated patients wherever samples were available. The investigation overall reported the following: PBMC samples for TCRB deep sequencing were selected based on availability. Vaccine-induced immune responses across multiple MHC alleles were detected in 93.3% of patients. According to the authors, sample limitations meant that analyses of patient blood samples could not be reproduced. Changes in the top peripheral T cell clonotypes picked up by TCRB sequencing did not appear to be linked to pseudoprogression.

Receptors were amplified or captured by the immunoSEQ multiplex PCR assay. Following the manufacturer's protocol, the hsTCRB Kit was used to amplify rearranged TCR beta chain sequences. An Illumina MiSeq was used to sequence the TCRB libraries. As for how the authors treated the data: The proprietary platform of the kit vendor was used for demultiplexing, trimming and gene mapping. TCRdb retrieved this table from immuneACCESS and kept in-frame rearrangements only. Not all clones are present; in checked studies, unresolved V genes account for under half, and no reason is known for the remainder. V, J and clone size reflect that table, while D and trimming were determined from the DNA. The sample yields some 51,000 clones; more than 60% were counted once. The ten largest clonotypes hold less than 2% of the sample. Taken with the paper, the label for time point translates to: baseline, week 1 (first vaccination visit). The sample's treatment or condition label is to be understood as: pre-vaccination baseline after standard-of-care therapy. The donors had newly diagnosed IDH1-mutant astrocytomas of WHO grade 3 or 4 that showed loss of nuclear ATRX. The samples were drawn from NOA16, a multicentre, single-arm, open-label phase I trial in Germany that tested a mutant IDH1 peptide vaccine in humans for the first time. Visit V03 blood draws served as the baseline sample for immunogenicity testing. Genomic DNA for TCRB sequencing was extracted from EDTA blood using the DNeasy Blood and Tissue Kit.

The CDR3 has 14 amino acids, counting the end cysteine and phenylalanine. Only CDR3 DNA remains: 42 bases, in frame from the first base. CDR1 and CDR2 were assigned from the germline V gene as SNHLY and FYNNEI. V and J are trimmed by 7 bases and 5 bases, and the gene matches miss 8 bases of the junction. Comment on this clone: The specificity of this receptor is unknown. The sample holds no much larger clone one base away, and base qualities are not on file.

This receptor was obtained from a woman aged 40-49 years with glioma. This receptor chain uses TRBV2 and TRBJ2-3; the central 8 bases match TRBD1. The sequenced sample was PBMCs, obtained from a glioma patient treated with radiotherapy, temozolomide or both. The nucleotide sequence reads TGTGCCAGCACCCTAGGACAGGGCGAAGATACGCAGTATTTT. Its protein product is CASTLGQGEDTQYF.